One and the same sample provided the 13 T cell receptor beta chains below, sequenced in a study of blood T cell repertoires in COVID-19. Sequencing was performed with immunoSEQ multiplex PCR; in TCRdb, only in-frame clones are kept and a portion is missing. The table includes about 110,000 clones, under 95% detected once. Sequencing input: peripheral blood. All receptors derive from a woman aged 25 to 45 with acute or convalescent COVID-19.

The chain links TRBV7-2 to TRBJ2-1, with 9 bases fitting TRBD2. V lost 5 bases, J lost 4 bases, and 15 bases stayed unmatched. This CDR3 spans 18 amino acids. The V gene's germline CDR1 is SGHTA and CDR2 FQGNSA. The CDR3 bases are TGTGCCAGCAGCCAAAATGCGGCTAGCGGGACAGCATACAATGAGCAGTTCTTC. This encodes CASSQNAASGTAYNEQFF.

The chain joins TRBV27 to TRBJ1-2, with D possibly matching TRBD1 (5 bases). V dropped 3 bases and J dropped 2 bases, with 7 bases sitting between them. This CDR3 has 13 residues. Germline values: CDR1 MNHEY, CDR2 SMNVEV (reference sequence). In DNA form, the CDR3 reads TGTGCCAGCAGTTTGACAGAGAACTATGGCTACACCTTC. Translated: CASSLTENYGYTF.

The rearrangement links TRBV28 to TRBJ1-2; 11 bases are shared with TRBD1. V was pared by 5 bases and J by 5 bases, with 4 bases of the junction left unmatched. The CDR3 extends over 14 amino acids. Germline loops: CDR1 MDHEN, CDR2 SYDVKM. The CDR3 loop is CASSAGTGGYGYTF. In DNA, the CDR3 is TGTGCCAGCAGTGCCGGGACAGGGGGGTATGGCTACACCTTC.

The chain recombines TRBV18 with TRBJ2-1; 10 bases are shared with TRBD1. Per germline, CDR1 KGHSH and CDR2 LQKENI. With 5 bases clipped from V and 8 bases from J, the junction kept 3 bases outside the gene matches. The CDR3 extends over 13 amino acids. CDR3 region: CASSATGGYEQFF. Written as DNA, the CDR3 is TGTGCCAGCTCAGCGACAGGGGGCTATGAGCAGTTCTTC.

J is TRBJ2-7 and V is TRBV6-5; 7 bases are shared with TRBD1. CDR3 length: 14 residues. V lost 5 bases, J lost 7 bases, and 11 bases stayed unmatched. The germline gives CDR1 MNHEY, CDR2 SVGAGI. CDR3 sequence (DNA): TGTGCCAGCAGTCCCGACAGGGTTGTGTGGGAGCAGTACTTC. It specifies CASSPDRVVWEQYF.

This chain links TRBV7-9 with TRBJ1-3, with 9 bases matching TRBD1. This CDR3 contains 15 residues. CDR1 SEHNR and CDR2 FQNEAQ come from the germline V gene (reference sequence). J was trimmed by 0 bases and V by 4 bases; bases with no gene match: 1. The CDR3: CASSSDRGSGNTIYF. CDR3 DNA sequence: TGTGCCAGCAGCTCGGACAGGGGCTCTGGAAACACCATATATTTT.

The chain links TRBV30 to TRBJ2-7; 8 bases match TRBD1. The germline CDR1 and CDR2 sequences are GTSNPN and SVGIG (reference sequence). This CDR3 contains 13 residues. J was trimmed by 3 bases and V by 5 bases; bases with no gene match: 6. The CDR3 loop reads CAWDQGAGYEQYF. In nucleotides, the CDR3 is TGTGCCTGGGATCAGGGGGCTGGCTACGAGCAGTACTTC.

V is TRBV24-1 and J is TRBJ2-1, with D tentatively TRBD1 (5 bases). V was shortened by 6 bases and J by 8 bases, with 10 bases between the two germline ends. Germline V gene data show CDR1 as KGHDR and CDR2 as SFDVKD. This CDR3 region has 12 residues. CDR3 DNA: TGTGCCACCAGTATAAGGGGCGATGAGCAGTTCTTC. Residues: CATSIRGDEQFF.

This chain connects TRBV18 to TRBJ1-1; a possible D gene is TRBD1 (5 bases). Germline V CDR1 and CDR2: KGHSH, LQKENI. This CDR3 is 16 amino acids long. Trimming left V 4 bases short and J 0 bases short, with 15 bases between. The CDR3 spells CASSLRGTGMNTEAFF. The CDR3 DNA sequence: TGTGCCAGCTCACTAAGGGGTACAGGCATGAACACTGAAGCTTTCTTT. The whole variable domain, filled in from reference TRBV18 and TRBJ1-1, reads NAGVMQNPRHLVRRRGQEARLRCSPMKGHSHVYWYRQLPEEGLKFMVYLQKENIIDESGMPKERFSAEFPKEGPSILRIQQVVRGDSAAYFCASSLRGTGMNTEAFFGQGTRLTVV.

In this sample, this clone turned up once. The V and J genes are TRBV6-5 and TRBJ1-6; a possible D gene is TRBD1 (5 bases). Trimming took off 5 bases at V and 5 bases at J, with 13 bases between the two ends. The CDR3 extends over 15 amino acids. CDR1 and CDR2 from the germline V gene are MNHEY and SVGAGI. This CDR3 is CASSPLDSHNSPLHF. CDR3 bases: TGTGCCAGCAGTCCACTCGACAGCCATAATTCACCCCTCCACTTT.

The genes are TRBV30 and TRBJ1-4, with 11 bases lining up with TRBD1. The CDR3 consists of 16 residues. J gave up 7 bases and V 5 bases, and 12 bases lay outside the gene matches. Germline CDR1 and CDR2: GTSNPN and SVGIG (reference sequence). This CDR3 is CAWRGTGGQAGEKLFF. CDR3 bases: TGTGCCTGGCGTGGGACAGGGGGGCAGGCTGGTGAAAAACTGTTTTTT.

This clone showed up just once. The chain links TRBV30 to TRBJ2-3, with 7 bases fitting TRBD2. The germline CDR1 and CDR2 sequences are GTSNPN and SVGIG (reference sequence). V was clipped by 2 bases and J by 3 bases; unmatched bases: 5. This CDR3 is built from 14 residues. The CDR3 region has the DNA TGTGCCTGGAGTCCGGGGAGGGTAACAGATACGCAGTATTTT. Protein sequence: CAWSPGRVTDTQYF. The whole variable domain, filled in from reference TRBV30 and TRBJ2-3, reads SQTIHQWPATLVQPVGSPLSLECTVEGTSNPNLYWYRQAAGRGLQLLFYSVGIGQISSEVPQNLSASRPQDRQFILSSKKLLLSDSGFYLCAWSPGRVTDTQYFGPGTRLTVL.

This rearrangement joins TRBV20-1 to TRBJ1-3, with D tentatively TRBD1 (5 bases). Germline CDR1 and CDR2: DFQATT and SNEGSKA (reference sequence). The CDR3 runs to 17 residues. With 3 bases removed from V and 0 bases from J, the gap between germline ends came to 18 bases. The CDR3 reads CSASGAGHPSSGNTIYF. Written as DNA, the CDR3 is TGCAGTGCTAGTGGGGCCGGACACCCGAGCTCTGGAAACACCATATATTTT.